This TCR beta chain was documented in a study of cytomegalovirus exposure and HLA in healthy donors. Overall study findings and caveats: A list of 150 to 200 TCR beta chains associated with cytomegalovirus was given. In the 120 validation repertoires, approximately 94% of cluster scores exceeded 0, per a later analysis.

On this clone: Antigen: not known. Distinct nucleotide sequences in the sample also encode this CDR3.

The CDR3 consists of 12 residues. The ends were cut back, 3 bases at V and 3 bases at J, with 6 bases in the middle. The germline V gene has CDR1 MNHNS and CDR2 SASEGT. Using immunoSEQ multiplex PCR, the repertoire was profiled, and TCRdb retains in-frame clones only, with some absent. This sample has about 160,000 clones, with roughly 95% found just once. The chain couples TRBV6-1 to TRBJ2-7; D call uncertain. Material: PBMCs. This clonotype was sampled from a young woman in good health and CMV-seronegative. The CDR3 coding sequence is TGTGCCAGCAGTGAGAGTAGCTACGAGCAGTACTTC. Translation gives CASSESSYEQYF.